These 8 T cell receptor beta chains were sequenced from one sample in a study of T-cell reconstitution after alpha-beta-depleted transplantation in children. Preparation of the TCRbeta library used unique molecular identifiers. From the PCR reads, TCRdb called clonotypes with MiXCR, one entry per CDR3 protein. The sample holds about 980,000 distinct CDR3 sequences; less than 30% are singletons and the top ten take over 25%. Here the sequenced sample was PBMCs, mostly from graft donor cells, taken 360 days after TCRalphabeta/CD19-depleted stem cell transplant. Receptors originate from a boy under two years old who had a stem cell transplant for SCID, so the T cells may come from the graft donor.

This clonotype has only a few counts. The gene calls are TRBV6-1 and TRBJ2-5, with D possibly matching TRBD1 (6 bases). This CDR3 is built from 15 residues. Looked up from germline, CDR1 is MNHNS and CDR2 is SASEGT. V was cut by 5 bases and J by 7 bases, with 20 bases left in between. In nucleotides, the CDR3 is TGTGCCAGCAGTCAAGATATGAACAGGGATGGGACCCAGTACTTC. It encodes CASSQDMNRDGTQYF.

The sample holds a few counts of this clonotype. The chain couples TRBV12-3 or TRBV12-4 to TRBJ2-3, with 7 bases aligning to TRBD2. This CDR3 contains 15 residues. Trimming cost V 5 bases and J 0 bases; bases outside gene matches: 5. The CDR3 DNA follows: TGTGCCAGCAGTGCCGGGAGGCACAGCACAGATACGCAGTATTTT. This gives the protein CASSAGRHSTDTQYF.

V is TRBV20-1 and J is TRBJ2-5; 8 bases agree with TRBD1. V trimming: 4 bases; J trimming: 7 bases; junction bases outside the gene matches: 14. This CDR3 has 15 residues. The germline V gene has CDR1 DFQATT and CDR2 SNEGSKA (reference sequence). The chain's CDR3 is CSATGDRGPLLTQYF. CDR3 sequence (DNA): TGCAGTGCTACAGGAGACAGGGGCCCCCTTCTGACCCAGTACTTC.

This clonotype has only a few counts. V usage is TRBV4-2 and J usage is TRBJ2-1, with 10 nucleotides matching TRBD2. CDR1 LGHNA and CDR2 YNFKEQ come from the germline V gene. Trimming at V came to 1 base and at J to 4 bases, leaving 7 bases not matched to a gene. The CDR3 extends over 17 amino acids. CDR3 residues: CASSQGPSGGSYNEQFF. The CDR3 DNA is TGTGCCAGCAGCCAAGGACCTAGCGGGGGTTCGTACAATGAGCAGTTCTTC.

This CDR3 reads CAISPTGPGELFF. The CDR3, as DNA: TGTGCCATCAGCCCGACCGGCCCCGGGGAGCTGTTTTTT. This rearrangement joins TRBV10-3 to TRBJ2-2; D uncertain. Per the germline V gene, CDR1 is ENHRY and CDR2 is SYGVKD. Deletions cut 6 bases from V and 6 bases from J, with 11 bases between. This CDR3 region has 13 residues.

This chain joins TRBV6-2 or TRBV6-3 and TRBJ1-1, with a weak D call TRBD1 (6 bases). Trimming shortened V by 6 bases and J by 2 bases, and 19 bases separated the two germline ends. The CDR3 runs 16 residues. Germline values: CDR1 MNHEY, CDR2 SVGEGT. For the CDR3, the DNA is TGTGCCAGCAGACCCACAGGGATAGGACCTAACACTGAAGCTTTCTTT. It encodes CASRPTGIGPNTEAFF.

This clonotype was recorded many times. The chain is built from TRBV12-3 or TRBV12-4 and TRBJ2-6; D is undetermined. Trimming stripped 2 bases from V and 3 bases from J, with 8 bases between. This CDR3 has 15 amino acids. The CDR3 sequence: CASSLRQDGANVLTF. The CDR3 bases are TGTGCCAGCAGTTTAAGGCAGGATGGGGCCAACGTCCTGACTTTC.

J is TRBJ2-5 and V is TRBV2; D unclear. The V end was cut by 3 bases, the J end by 2 bases, with 10 bases between. CDR3 length: 14 amino acids. In germline, CDR1 is SNHLY, CDR2 FYNNEI. CDR3 loop: CASSDLISQETQYF. The CDR3 region has the DNA TGTGCCAGCAGTGACCTTATATCACAAGAGACCCAGTACTTC.